Included here is one T cell receptor beta chain sequence, with context. Its specificity is not known. This specimen comes from a study of CD8 T cells in Susac syndrome. The ends were cut back, 3 bases at V and 0 bases at J, with 9 bases in the middle. CDR1 and CDR2 (germline): SGHTA, FQGNSA. The CDR3 has 16 residues. The CD8+ and CD4+ T cells were negatively isolated, with the TEMRA cells enriched by FACS. Findings of the study overall: It was acknowledged in the study that its TCR sequencing and HLA analysis involved a relatively small number of individuals.

Random hexamers served to reverse transcribe about 0.5 to 1 ug RNA. TCRdb independently ran MiXCR on the immunoSEQ multiplex PCR reads; one entry per CDR3 protein. Of about 26,000 distinct CDR3 sequences listed, roughly 94% were seen once; the top ten hold more than 0.25%. This rearrangement joins TRBV7-2 to TRBJ1-6, with D possibly being TRBD1 (5 bases). This clonotype was obtained from a human donor in good health. Material for sequencing was CD8+ T cells from PBMCs. CDR3: CASSLDTSSYNSPLHF. The DNA for the CDR3 is TGTGCCAGCAGCTTGGACACCAGCTCCTATAATTCACCCCTCCACTTT.